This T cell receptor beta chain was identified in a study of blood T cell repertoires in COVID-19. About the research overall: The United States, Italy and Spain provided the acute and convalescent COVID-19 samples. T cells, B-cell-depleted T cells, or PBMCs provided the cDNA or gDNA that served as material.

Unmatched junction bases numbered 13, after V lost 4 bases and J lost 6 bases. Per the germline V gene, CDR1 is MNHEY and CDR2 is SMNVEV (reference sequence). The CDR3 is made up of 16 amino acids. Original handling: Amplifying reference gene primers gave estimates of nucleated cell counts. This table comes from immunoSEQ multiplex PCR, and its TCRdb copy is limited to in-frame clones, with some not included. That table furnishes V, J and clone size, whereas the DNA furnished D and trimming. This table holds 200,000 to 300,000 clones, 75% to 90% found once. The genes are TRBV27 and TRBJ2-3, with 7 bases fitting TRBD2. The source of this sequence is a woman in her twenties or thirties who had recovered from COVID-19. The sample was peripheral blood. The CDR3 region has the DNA TGTGCCAGCAGTTCTTACTCTAGCGGAGTCCGGGATACGCAGTATTTT. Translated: CASSSYSSGVRDTQYF.